Reported below is one TCR beta chain. Its binding antigen is unknown. Base qualities are not recorded, but no much larger clone differs from it by a single base. For sequencing of the TCRbeta CDR3 region, genomic DNA was extracted from the sorted cells. TCRbeta CDR3 regions were sequenced using the immunoSEQ Assay. TCRdb took over this immuneACCESS table, retaining in-frame rearrangements with V and J assigned. Such tables are incomplete; in checked studies, under half of the missing clones stem from an unresolved V gene, and the remainder is unexplained. Recorded for this sample are about 17,000 clones; around 86% of them occurred a single time. The ten largest clones represent 12% of the sample. This entry is derived from a study of OX40 agonist ivuxolimab in advanced cancers. About the investigation overall: Ivuxolimab was an agonistic, fully human IgG2 monoclonal antibody directed against OX40 (CD134), a costimulatory receptor. Intravenous ivuxolimab was administered to patients every 2 weeks at six dose levels: 0.01, 0.1, 0.3, 1.5, 3 and 10 mg/kg. Of the approximately 50 dose-escalation patients, hepatocellular carcinoma was present in about 19, melanoma in roughly 15, renal cell carcinoma in 9 and head and neck cancer in 9. In the dose-escalation cohort, 65% to 90% of patients were male, and the mean age was roughly 60 years, with a range of about 23 to 85. Patients were allowed to have had prior anti-PD-1, anti-PD-L1 or anti-CTLA-4 therapy, and around 40% of the dose-escalation patients had previously received checkpoint inhibitors. Partial responses occurred in three dose-escalation patients: two with cutaneous melanoma and one with hepatocellular carcinoma. Peripheral TCRbeta sequencing was intended to test whether TCR sequence diversity was altered and clonal T-cell expansion was caused by ivuxolimab. The paper reports the monotherapy dose-escalation portion (N of about 54 patients) of the phase I ivuxolimab trial.

CDR1 and CDR2 are drawn from the germline V gene: SNHLY, FYNNEI. V is shortened by 11 bases, J by 3 bases, and the region joining them spans 7 bases. Including cysteine and phenylalanine, the CDR3 has 11 amino acids. Only the CDR3 DNA is retained, 33 bases long and in frame from the first base. The study at large found these results: After ivuxolimab, CD8+ T cells had more expanded clones than CD4+ T cells on average. Partial responders in the 0.1-3.0 mg/kg groups had among the lowest normalized peripheral clonal expansion, especially among CD8+ T cells. At doses from 0.1 to 3.0 mg/kg, clonal expansion was seen in both CD4+ and CD8+ blood T cells between baseline and week 6. Low levels of normalized T-cell clonal expansion were also shown by some nonresponding patients. Which antigens the clonally expanded peripheral T cells were specific for was not determined.

Patients with a history of autoimmune disease or receiving systemic immunosuppression were excluded from the trial. In every dose cohort, peripheral blood was drawn for TCR sequencing at baseline, cycle 4 day 1, and cycle 7 day 1. The samples were taken from a phase I, first-in-human, multicenter, open-label dose-escalation trial of ivuxolimab. Adults with locally advanced or metastatic head and neck squamous cell, hepatocellular, melanoma or renal cell carcinoma were enrolled in the trial. CD4+ and CD8+ T cells were sorted separately from peripheral blood before TCR sequencing. Recombination joined TRBV2 with TRBJ2-2, with the D gene not confidently named. The receptor was derived from an adult with an advanced solid tumor such as melanoma, head and neck, liver or kidney cancer. Sequencing was performed on CD4+ or CD8+ T cells sorted from blood, taken in a trial of the OX40 agonist ivuxolimab. The CDR3 in this case is CALRYTGELFF. The DNA reads as follows: TGTGCCCTTCGTTACACCGGGGAGCTGTTTTTT. With all but the CDR3 taken from the reference TRBV2 and TRBJ2-2 genes, the full variable domain is: EPEVTQTPSHQVTQMGQEVILRCVPISNHLYFYWYRQILGQKVEFLVSFYNNEISEKSEIFDDQFSVERPDGSNFTLKIRSTKLEDSAMYFCALRYTGELFFGEGSRLTVL.